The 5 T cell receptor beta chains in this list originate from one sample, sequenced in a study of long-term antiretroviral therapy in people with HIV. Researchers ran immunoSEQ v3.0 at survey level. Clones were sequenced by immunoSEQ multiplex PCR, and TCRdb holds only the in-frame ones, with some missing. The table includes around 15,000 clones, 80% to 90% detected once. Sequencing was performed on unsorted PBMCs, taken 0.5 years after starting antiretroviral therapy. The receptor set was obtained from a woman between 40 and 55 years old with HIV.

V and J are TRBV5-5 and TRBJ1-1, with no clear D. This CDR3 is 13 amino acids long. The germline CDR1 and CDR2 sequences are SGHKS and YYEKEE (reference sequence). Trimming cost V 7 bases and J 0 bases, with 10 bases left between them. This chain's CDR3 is CASVKDLNTEAFF. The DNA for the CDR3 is TGTGCCAGCGTAAAGGATCTGAACACTGAAGCTTTCTTT.

The CDR3: CASSPGLADNEQFF. As DNA, the CDR3 is TGTGCCAGCTCACCGGGACTAGCGGACAATGAGCAGTTCTTC. The chain employs TRBV18 and TRBJ2-1; TRBD2 matches 11 bases. The V and J ends lost 3 bases and 5 bases, in that order; junction bases with no gene match: 0. CDR3 size: 14 residues. Germline V gene lookup returns CDR1 KGHSH and CDR2 LQKENI.

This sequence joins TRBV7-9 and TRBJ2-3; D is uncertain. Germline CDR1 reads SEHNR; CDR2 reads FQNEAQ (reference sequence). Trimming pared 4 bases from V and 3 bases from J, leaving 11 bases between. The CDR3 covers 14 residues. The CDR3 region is CASSSHGLTDTQYF. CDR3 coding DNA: TGTGCCAGCAGCTCCCATGGCCTTACAGATACGCAGTATTTT.

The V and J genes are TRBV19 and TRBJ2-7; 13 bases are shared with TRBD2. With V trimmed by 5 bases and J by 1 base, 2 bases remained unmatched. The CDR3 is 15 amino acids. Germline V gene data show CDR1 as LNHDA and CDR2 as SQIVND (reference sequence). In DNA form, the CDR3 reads TGTGCCAGTAGTGTACTAGCGGGAGGGTCCTACGAGCAGTACTTC. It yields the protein CASSVLAGGSYEQYF.

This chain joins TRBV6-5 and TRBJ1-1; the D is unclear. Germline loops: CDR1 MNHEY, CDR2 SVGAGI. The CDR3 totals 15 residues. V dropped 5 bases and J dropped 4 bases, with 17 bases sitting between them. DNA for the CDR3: TGTGCCAGCAGTACACCGACGATACCAGGCACTGAAGCTTTCTTT. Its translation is CASSTPTIPGTEAFF.